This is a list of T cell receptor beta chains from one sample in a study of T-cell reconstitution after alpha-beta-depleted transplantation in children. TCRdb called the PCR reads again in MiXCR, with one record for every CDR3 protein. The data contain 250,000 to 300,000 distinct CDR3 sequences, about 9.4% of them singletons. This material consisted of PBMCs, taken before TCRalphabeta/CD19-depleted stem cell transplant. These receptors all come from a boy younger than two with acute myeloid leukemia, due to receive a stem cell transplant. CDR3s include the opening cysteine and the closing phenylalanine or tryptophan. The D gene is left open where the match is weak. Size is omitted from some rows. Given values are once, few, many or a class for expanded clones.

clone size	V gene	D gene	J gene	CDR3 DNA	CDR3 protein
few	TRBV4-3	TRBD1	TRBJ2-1	TGCGCCAGCAGCCACTTACACAACAGGGGGCCCTACAATGAGCAGTTCTTC	CASSHLHNRGPYNEQFF
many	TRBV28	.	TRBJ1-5	TGTGCCAGCAGCCATCAGAAGAATCAGCCCCAGCATTTT	CASSHQKNQPQHF
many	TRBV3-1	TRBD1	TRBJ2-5	TGTGCCAGCAGCCACACGGACAGGGGGCTTGAAGAGACCCAGTACTTC	CASSHTDRGLEETQYF
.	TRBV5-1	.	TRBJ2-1	TGCGCCAGCAGCTTGTCTCCAGGGGTTTTTGGCAATGAGCAGTTCTTC	CASSLSPGVFGNEQFF
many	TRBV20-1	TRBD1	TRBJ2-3	TGCAGTGCTAGTCCGGGAGTTGGGACAGGGACGACAGATACGCAGTATTTT	CSASPGVGTGTTDTQYF
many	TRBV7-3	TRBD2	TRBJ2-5	TGTGCCAGCAGCCCAGGACTAGCGGGGGGGACTCAAGAGACCCAGTACTTC	CASSPGLAGGTQETQYF
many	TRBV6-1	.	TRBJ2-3	TGTGCCAGCAGCCCTTCCTGGGGCAGGAGCACAGATACGCAGTATTTT	CASSPSWGRSTDTQYF
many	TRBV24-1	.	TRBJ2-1	TGTGCCACCAGTGGGGGTAGTAACAATGAGCAGTTCTTC	CATSGGSNNEQFF
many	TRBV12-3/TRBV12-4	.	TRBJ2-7	TGTGCCAGCAGTTTCTTAGGACATTACTACGAGCAGTACTTC	CASSFLGHYYEQYF
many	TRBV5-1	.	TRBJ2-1	TGCGCCAGCAGCTTTCGACTAGTAGGGGGCAATGAGCAGTTCTTC	CASSFRLVGGNEQFF
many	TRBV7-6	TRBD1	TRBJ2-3	TGTGCCAGCAGCCCGGGACAGGGCCTGGCAGATACGCAGTATTTT	CASSPGQGLADTQYF
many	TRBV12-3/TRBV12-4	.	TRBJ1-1	TGTGCCAGCAGTCGGGACACTCCCTCTGAAGCTTTCTTT	CASSRDTPSEAFF
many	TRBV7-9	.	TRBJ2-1	TGTGCCAGCAGCTTCGACTACAATGAGCAGTTCTTC	CASSFDYNEQFF
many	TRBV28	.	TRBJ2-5	TGTGCCAGCAGCCTCCCCCACGGGACTGTGACCCAGTACTTC	CASSLPHGTVTQYF
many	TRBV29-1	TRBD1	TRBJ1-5	TGCAGCGTTTTAGACACCGGGACAGATCAGCCCCAGCATTTT	CSVLDTGTDQPQHF
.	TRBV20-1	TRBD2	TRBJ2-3	TGCAGTGCTAGCCCCAATCGCCTAGCGGGAGACACAGATACGCAGTATTTT	CSASPNRLAGDTDTQYF